Below are 30 T cell receptor beta chains sequenced from a single sample in a study of blood T cells in healthy people across ages. A second about 6 to 12 cycle PCR used barcoded and J-beta primers. MiXCR, applied by TCRdb to the 5' RACE reads, yields one record per CDR3 protein. This sample carries around 970,000 distinct CDR3 sequences, 45% to 60% of them seen once, and the ten largest clones take 20% to 25%. The sample was blood. The receptors stem from a woman aged 55 to 70 in good health.

The genes are TRBV10-3 and TRBJ2-1; maybe TRBD2 (6 bases). V dropped 5 bases and J dropped 9 bases, with 14 bases sitting between them. The CDR3 spans 13 residues. Per germline, CDR1 ENHRY and CDR2 SYGVKD. CDR3 bases: TGTGCCATCAGTACGGGACTCGATAGTGAGCAGTTCTTC. As protein: CAISTGLDSEQFF.

This clonotype appeared once. The chain uses TRBV20-1 and TRBJ2-3; 7 bases fit TRBD2. The CDR3 sequence is 15 residues long. From germline, CDR1 is DFQATT and CDR2 SNEGSKA (reference sequence). V lost 6 bases to trimming and J lost 2 bases; unmatched junction nucleotides: 11. In DNA form, the CDR3 reads TGCAGTGCCAATCATTTGACTAGCTACACAGATACGCAGTATTTT. Translating it yields CSANHLTSYTDTQYF.

The CDR3 sequence: CASSLNFGPPGETQYF. CDR3 DNA sequence: TGTGCCAGCAGCTTAAATTTCGGACCACCGGGCGAGACCCAGTACTTC. The chain uses TRBV7-2 and TRBJ2-5; D uncertain. Trimming left V 2 bases short and J 5 bases short, with 18 bases between. The CDR3 length is 16 residues. CDR1 SGHTA and CDR2 FQGNSA come from the germline V gene.

This clonotype was seen just once. The V gene is TRBV6-1, the J gene TRBJ2-1; no firm D call. Trimming cost V 7 bases and J 5 bases, with 12 bases left between them. The CDR3 has 13 amino acids. Germline lookup yields CDR1 MNHNS and CDR2 SASEGT. The CDR3 protein is CASILTAHNEQFF. In nucleotides, the CDR3 is TGTGCCAGCATCTTGACGGCCCACAATGAGCAGTTCTTC.

The chain joins TRBV20-1 to TRBJ2-1; 7 nucleotides agree with TRBD1. Trimming removed 4 bases from V and 4 bases from J; junction bases left unmatched: 7. The CDR3 extends over 14 amino acids. The V gene's germline CDR1 is DFQATT and CDR2 SNEGSKA (reference sequence). CDR3 coding DNA: TGCAGTGCTACACGGGACAGTGATTACAATGAGCAGTTCTTC. This sequence encodes CSATRDSDYNEQFF.

This clonotype appeared a few times. The chain links TRBV6-6 to TRBJ2-7, with D maybe TRBD2 (6 bases). CDR3 length: 15 amino acids. Germline loops: CDR1 MNHNY, CDR2 SVGAGI (reference sequence). V lost 0 bases and J lost 6, with 15 bases in between. This CDR3 is CASSYSRTLEGEQYF. The CDR3 DNA sequence: TGTGCCAGCAGTTACTCCCGGACTTTGGAGGGCGAGCAGTACTTC.

The rearrangement links TRBV3-1 to TRBJ2-5; D is uncertain. Trimming removed 4 bases at V and 2 bases at J, with 11 bases between. Germline V gene lookup returns CDR1 LGHDT and CDR2 YNNKEL (reference sequence). The CDR3 contains 14 residues. The CDR3 sequence is CASSRTTIQETQYF. In nucleotides, the CDR3 is TGTGCCAGCAGCCGTACGACAATACAAGAGACCCAGTACTTC.

The V and J genes are TRBV2 and TRBJ2-1; tentative D call: TRBD1 (6 bases). The germline gives CDR1 SNHLY, CDR2 FYNNEI. Deletions cut 4 bases from V and 0 bases from J, with 13 bases between. The CDR3 extends over 16 amino acids. CDR3 in DNA: TGTGCCAGCAGTGCAGGGGTCGCGAGCTCCTACAATGAGCAGTTCTTC. It is translated as CASSAGVASSYNEQFF.

The J gene is TRBJ1-5, the V gene TRBV12-3 or TRBV12-4; 8 positions match TRBD1. With 5 bases clipped from V and 1 base from J, the junction kept 7 bases outside the gene matches. This CDR3 is built from 16 residues. The CDR3 sequence is CASSVDRGHSNQPQHF. The DNA for the CDR3 is TGTGCCAGCAGTGTCGACAGGGGCCACAGCAATCAGCCCCAGCATTTT.

V and J are TRBV18 and TRBJ1-2; 9 positions agree with TRBD1. This CDR3 is built from 15 residues. Germline V CDR1 and CDR2: KGHSH, LQKENI. V lost 3 bases to trimming and J lost 6 bases; unmatched junction nucleotides: 8. CDR3 sequence reads: CASSPRDRASNGYTF. The CDR3 DNA reads TGTGCCAGCTCACCCCGGGACAGGGCCTCAAATGGCTACACCTTC.

The chain recombines TRBV29-1 with TRBJ2-5; D might be TRBD2 (6 bases). The CDR3 extends over 13 amino acids. V gave up 4 bases and J gave up 0 bases, with 9 bases separating them. The germline gives CDR1 SQVTM, CDR2 ANQGSEA. CDR3 sequence: CSVAAGNQETQYF. The DNA of the CDR3 is TGCAGCGTTGCCGCGGGGAACCAAGAGACCCAGTACTTC.

This chain joins TRBV21-1 and TRBJ2-2. TRBV21-1 is given as a pseudogene. The CDR3 extends over 15 amino acids. Here the CDR3 reads CARTIRRADTGELFF. The CDR3 nucleotides read TGTGCCAGGACGATAAGGCGTGCTGACACCGGGGAGCTGTTTTTT.

The sample holds a few counts of this clonotype. The rearrangement links TRBV7-2 to TRBJ1-2, with D unresolved. V was cut by 0 bases and J by 8 bases, with 13 bases left in between. The CDR3 runs to 14 residues. Per the germline V gene, CDR1 is SGHTA and CDR2 is FQGNSA. The CDR3 here is CASSLAGSYIGYTF. The CDR3 DNA follows: TGTGCCAGCAGCTTAGCCGGGTCATATATCGGCTACACCTTC. Full variable domain (missing parts from reference TRBV7-2 and TRBJ1-2): GAGVSQSPSNKVTEKGKDVELRCDPISGHTALYWYRQSLGQGLEFLIYFQGNSAPDKSGLPSDRFSAERTGGSVSTLTIQRTQQEDSAVYLCASSLAGSYIGYTFGSGTRLTVV.

This clonotype occurred a few times. The chain uses TRBV12-3 or TRBV12-4 and TRBJ1-2, with 7 bases that match TRBD1. The V gene end was trimmed by 6 bases and the J gene end by 3 bases; junction bases not matched to a gene: 7. The CDR3 sequence is 14 residues long. The CDR3 loop reads CASSKTGTDYGYTF. The CDR3 DNA follows: TGTGCCAGCAGCAAAACCGGGACAGACTATGGCTACACCTTC.

At least ten counts were recorded for this clonotype. The J gene is TRBJ2-7, the V gene TRBV5-1, with D possibly TRBD1 on 5 matching bases. Looked up from germline, CDR1 is SGHRS and CDR2 is YFSETQ. This CDR3 is 15 amino acids long. V was pared by 0 bases and J by 2 bases, with 12 bases between. The CDR3 loop reads CASSLGHRNPYEQYF. The DNA for the CDR3 is TGCGCCAGCAGCTTGGGACACAGGAACCCCTACGAGCAGTACTTC.

The chain links TRBV27 to TRBJ2-4; 13 bases are shared with TRBD2. The end of the DNA aligns better with TRBJ2-7, so the J call may be wrong. CDR1 is MNHEY and CDR2 is SMNVEV in the germline V gene (reference sequence). The CDR3 loop spans 17 amino acids. The CDR3 loop reads CASSPTSGRPITDEQYF. DNA for the CDR3: TGTGCCAGCAGTCCGACTAGCGGGAGGCCCATAACGGACGAGCAGTACTTC.

For the CDR3, the DNA is TGTGCCAGCAGCTTAACGGGACAGGGTTACAATGAGCAGTTCTTC. It encodes CASSLTGQGYNEQFF. This chain connects TRBV7-3 to TRBJ2-1, with 9 bases aligning to TRBD1. The CDR3 extends over 15 amino acids. V trimming: 0 bases; J trimming: 4 bases; junction bases outside the gene matches: 1. Germline V gene lookup returns CDR1 SGHTA and CDR2 FQGTGA.

This clonotype was counted a few times. This rearrangement joins TRBV18 to TRBJ2-3, with a tentative D call TRBD1 (5 bases). Trimming removed 4 bases from V and 4 bases from J, with 9 bases in between. Per germline, CDR1 KGHSH and CDR2 LQKENI. The CDR3 consists of 13 residues. CDR3 in amino acids: CASSQGNADTQYF. The DNA for the CDR3 is TGTGCCAGCTCACAGGGGAATGCAGATACGCAGTATTTT. The complete variable domain, with remaining parts taken from reference TRBV18 and TRBJ2-3, reads NAGVMQNPRHLVRRRGQEARLRCSPMKGHSHVYWYRQLPEEGLKFMVYLQKENIIDESGMPKERFSAEFPKEGPSILRIQQVVRGDSAAYFCASSQGNADTQYFGPGTRLTVL.

The CDR3 sequence: CAINEQGDGNEQFF. CDR3 DNA sequence: TGTGCCATCAACGAACAGGGGGATGGCAATGAGCAGTTCTTC. This chain connects TRBV10-3 to TRBJ2-1, with 8 nucleotides matching TRBD1. V trimming: 7 bases; J trimming: 6 bases; junction bases outside the gene matches: 8. The CDR3 is made up of 14 amino acids. Germline CDR1 ENHRY, CDR2 SYGVKD.

This clonotype was counted ten times or more. The rearrangement joins TRBV25-1 to TRBJ2-7, with D hard to call. CDR3 length: 9 amino acids. V lost 8 bases, J lost 10 bases, and 9 bases lay in between. In germline, CDR1 is MGHDK, CDR2 SYGVNS. CDR3 bases: TGTGCCAGCCAGCCGCCTCAGTACTTC. Residues: CASQPPQYF.

The chain links TRBV20-1 to TRBJ2-3; D possibly uses TRBD1 or TRBD2 (5 bases each). The CDR3 is made up of 16 amino acids. V lost 3 bases, J lost 9 bases, and 25 bases lay in between. The germline CDR1 and CDR2 sequences are DFQATT and SNEGSKA (reference sequence). CDR3 amino acids: CSARLTGRSLTPTQYF. The CDR3 coding sequence is TGCAGTGCTAGGTTAACGGGACGCAGTTTGACCCCCACGCAGTATTTT.

The chain uses TRBV25-1 and TRBJ2-3; D is unclear. Trimming removed 8 bases at V and 1 base at J, with 10 bases between. This CDR3 is built from 13 residues. The germline V gene encodes CDR1 MGHDK and CDR2 SYGVNS. The CDR3 DNA reads as TGTGCCAGCGCCTGGCCGGGCACAGATACGCAGTATTTT. Protein product: CASAWPGTDTQYF.

The chain links TRBV3-1 to TRBJ2-6; 7 bases match TRBD2. After removal of 2 bases from V and 0 bases from J, the junction contained 7 bases not matched to a gene. The CDR3 consists of 18 residues. CDR1 and CDR2 from the germline V gene are LGHDT and YNNKEL (reference sequence). CDR3 sequence (DNA): TGTGCCAGCAGCCAATGGGGGGGTAAGAGCTCTGGGGCCAACGTCCTGACTTTC. Protein: CASSQWGGKSSGANVLTF. Supplemented by reference TRBV3-1 and TRBJ2-6, the full variable domain reads DTAVSQTPKYLVTQMGNDKSIKCEQNLGHDTMYWYKQDSKKFLKIMFSYNNKELIINETVPNRFSPKSPDKAHLNLHINSLELGDSAVYFCASSQWGGKSSGANVLTFGAGSRLTVL.

This rearrangement joins TRBV5-6 to TRBJ2-3; D gene unclear. The V end was cut by 0 bases, the J end by 0 bases, with 8 bases between. CDR1 is SGHDT, CDR2 YYEEEE, per germline. CDR3 length: 15 residues. CDR3 amino acids: CASSLGLTSTDTQYF. CDR3 nucleotide sequence: TGTGCCAGCAGCTTGGGGCTCACTAGCACAGATACGCAGTATTTT.

The chain couples TRBV15 to TRBJ2-3; 10 positions match TRBD2. The junction had 6 bases not matched to a gene; V was cut back by 0 bases and J by 3 bases. Germline CDR1 reads LNHNV; CDR2 reads YYDKDF (reference sequence). The CDR3 covers 17 residues. DNA for the CDR3: TGTGCCACCAGCAGAGATCTAAGGACTAGCGGAACAGATACGCAGTATTTT. Amino acid sequence: CATSRDLRTSGTDTQYF.

This clonotype was counted between two and nine times. The chain joins TRBV20-1 to TRBJ1-6; D call uncertain. This CDR3 region has 13 residues. V lost 3 bases to trimming and J lost 8 bases, with 11 bases between them. Germline CDR1 DFQATT, CDR2 SNEGSKA (reference sequence). The CDR3 is CSARPGLYSPLHF. The CDR3 DNA is TGCAGTGCTAGGCCCGGACTTTATTCACCCCTCCACTTT.

The gene calls are TRBV28 and TRBJ2-3; weak D call: TRBD2 (5 bases). V was clipped by 5 bases and J by 6 bases, with 12 bases between them. Per the germline V gene, CDR1 is MDHEN and CDR2 is SYDVKM. The CDR3 totals 13 residues. The CDR3 DNA sequence: TGTGCCAGCAGTCGGAGGCTAGTGGATACGCAGTATTTT. Protein: CASSRRLVDTQYF.

The V and J genes are TRBV9 and TRBJ2-1, with 11 bases aligning to TRBD2. V was clipped by 0 bases and J by 5 bases; unmatched bases: 4. This CDR3 contains 16 residues. The germline CDR1 and CDR2 sequences are SGDLS and YYNGEE. CDR3 region: CASSVAIAGGDNEQFF. CDR3 coding DNA: TGTGCCAGCAGCGTAGCGATAGCGGGAGGGGACAATGAGCAGTTCTTC. Full variable domain (outside the CDR3, taken from reference TRBV9 and TRBJ2-1): DSGVTQTPKHLITATGQRVTLRCSPRSGDLSVYWYQQSLDQGLQFLIQYYNGEERAKGNILERFSAQQFPDLHSELNLSSLELGDSALYFCASSVAIAGGDNEQFFGPGTRLTVL.

The chain links TRBV12-3 or TRBV12-4 to TRBJ1-5, with a tentative D call TRBD1 (6 bases). Between the trimmed V and J ends, which lost 5 bases and 3 bases, there was a span of 14 bases. This CDR3 spans 15 amino acids. The CDR3: CASSRDKGVNQPQHF. CDR3 bases: TGTGCCAGCAGTCGGGACAAGGGAGTCAATCAGCCCCAGCATTTT.

The V call is TRBV2, the J call TRBJ2-3, with 8 positions matching TRBD2. CDR1 and CDR2 (germline): SNHLY, FYNNEI. J gave up 0 bases and V 7 bases, and 6 bases lay outside the gene matches. This CDR3 comprises 15 residues. The CDR3 sequence: CASTLRTSSTDTQYF. The CDR3 coding sequence is TGTGCCAGCACTCTACGGACTAGCAGCACAGATACGCAGTATTTT.